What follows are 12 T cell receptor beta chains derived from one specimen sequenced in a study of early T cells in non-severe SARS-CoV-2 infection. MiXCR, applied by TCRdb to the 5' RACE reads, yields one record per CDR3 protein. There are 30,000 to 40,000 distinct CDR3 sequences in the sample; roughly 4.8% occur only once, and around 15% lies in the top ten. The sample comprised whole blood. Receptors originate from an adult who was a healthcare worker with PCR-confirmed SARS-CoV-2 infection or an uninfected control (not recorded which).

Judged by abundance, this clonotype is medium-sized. The CDR3 sequence: CASSWDSPNTEAFF. CDR3 nucleotide sequence: TGTGCCAGCAGCTGGGACTCCCCTAACACTGAAGCTTTCTTT. V usage is TRBV5-5 and J usage is TRBJ1-1; TRBD1 is a possible D gene (5 bases). Trimming took 3 bases from V and 2 from J, leaving 11 bases between them. Germline V CDR1 and CDR2: SGHKS, YYEKEE (reference sequence). The CDR3 totals 14 residues. Complete variable domain (other parts from reference TRBV5-5 and TRBJ1-1): DAGVTQSPTHLIKTRGQQVTLRCSPISGHKSVSWYQQVLGQGPQFIFQYYEKEERGRGNFPDRFSARQFPNYSSELNVNALLLGDSALYLCASSWDSPNTEAFFGQGTRLTVV.

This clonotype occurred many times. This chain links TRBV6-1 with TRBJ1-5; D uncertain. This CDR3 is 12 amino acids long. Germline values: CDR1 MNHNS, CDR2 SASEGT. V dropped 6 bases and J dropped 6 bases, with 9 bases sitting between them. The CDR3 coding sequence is TGTGCCAGCAGACAACTGGGTCAGCCCCAGCATTTT. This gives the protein CASRQLGQPQHF.

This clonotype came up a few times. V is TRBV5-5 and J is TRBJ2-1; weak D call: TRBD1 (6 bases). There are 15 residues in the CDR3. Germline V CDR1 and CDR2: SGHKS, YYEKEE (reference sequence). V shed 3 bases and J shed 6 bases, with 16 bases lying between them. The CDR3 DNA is TGTGCCAGCAGCTCCCCAGGGGCGGTATTCAATGAGCAGTTCTTC. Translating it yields CASSSPGAVFNEQFF.

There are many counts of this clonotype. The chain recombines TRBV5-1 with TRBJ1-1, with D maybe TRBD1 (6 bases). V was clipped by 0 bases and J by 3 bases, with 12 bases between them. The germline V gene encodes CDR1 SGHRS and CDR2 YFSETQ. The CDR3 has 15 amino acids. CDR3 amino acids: CASSLGGRDDTEAFF. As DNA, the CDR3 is TGCGCCAGCAGCTTGGGGGGGCGCGACGACACTGAAGCTTTCTTT.

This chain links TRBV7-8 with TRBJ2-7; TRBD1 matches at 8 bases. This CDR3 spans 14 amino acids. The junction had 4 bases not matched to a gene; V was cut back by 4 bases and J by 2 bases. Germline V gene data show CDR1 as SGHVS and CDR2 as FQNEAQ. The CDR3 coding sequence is TGTGCCAGCAGCTCGGACAGGGTAACCTACGAGCAGTACTTC. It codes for CASSSDRVTYEQYF.

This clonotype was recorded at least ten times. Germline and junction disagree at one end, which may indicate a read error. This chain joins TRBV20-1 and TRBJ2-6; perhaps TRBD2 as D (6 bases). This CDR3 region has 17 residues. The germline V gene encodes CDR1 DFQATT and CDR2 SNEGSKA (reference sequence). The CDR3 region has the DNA TGCAGTGCTAGTATGGGGGGTCCTGTCTCTGGGGCCAACGTCCCGACTTTC. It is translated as CSASMGGPVSGANVPTF.

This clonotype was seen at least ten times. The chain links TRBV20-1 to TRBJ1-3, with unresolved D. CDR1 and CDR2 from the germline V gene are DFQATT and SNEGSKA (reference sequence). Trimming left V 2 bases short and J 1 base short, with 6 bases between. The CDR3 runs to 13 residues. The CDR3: CSARSGSGNTIYF. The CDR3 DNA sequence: TGCAGTGCTAGATCGGGTTCTGGAAACACCATATATTTT.

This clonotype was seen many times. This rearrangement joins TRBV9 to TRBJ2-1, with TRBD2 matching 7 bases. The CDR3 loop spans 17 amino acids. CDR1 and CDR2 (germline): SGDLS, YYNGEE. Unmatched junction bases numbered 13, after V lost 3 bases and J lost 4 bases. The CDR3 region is CASSAPPSTSSYNEQFF. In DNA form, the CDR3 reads TGTGCCAGCAGCGCCCCCCCCTCGACTAGCAGTTACAATGAGCAGTTCTTC. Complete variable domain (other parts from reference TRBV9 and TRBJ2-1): DSGVTQTPKHLITATGQRVTLRCSPRSGDLSVYWYQQSLDQGLQFLIQYYNGEERAKGNILERFSAQQFPDLHSELNLSSLELGDSALYFCASSAPPSTSSYNEQFFGPGTRLTVL.

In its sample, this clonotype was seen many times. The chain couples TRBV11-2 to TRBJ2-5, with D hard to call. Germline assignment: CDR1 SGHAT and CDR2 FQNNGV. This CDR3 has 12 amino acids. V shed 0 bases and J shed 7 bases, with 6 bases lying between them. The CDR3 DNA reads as TGTGCCAGCAGCTTAGAAATGGGGACCCAGTACTTC. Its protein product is CASSLEMGTQYF.

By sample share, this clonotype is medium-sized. The CDR3 loop is CASSPSDRGRYEQYF. CDR3 nucleotides: TGTGCCAGCAGCCCTTCGGACAGGGGGAGGTACGAGCAGTACTTC. This sequence joins TRBV4-2 and TRBJ2-7; 10 bases fit TRBD1. The V gene end was trimmed by 4 bases and the J gene end by 4 bases; junction bases not matched to a gene: 7. CDR3 length: 15 residues. Looked up from germline, CDR1 is LGHNA and CDR2 is YNFKEQ.

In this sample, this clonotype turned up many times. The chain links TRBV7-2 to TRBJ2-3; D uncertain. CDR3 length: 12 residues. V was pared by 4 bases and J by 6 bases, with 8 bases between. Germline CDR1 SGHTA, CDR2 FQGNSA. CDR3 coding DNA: TGTGCCAGCAGCTCCTTGAGGGATACGCAGTATTTT. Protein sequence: CASSSLRDTQYF.

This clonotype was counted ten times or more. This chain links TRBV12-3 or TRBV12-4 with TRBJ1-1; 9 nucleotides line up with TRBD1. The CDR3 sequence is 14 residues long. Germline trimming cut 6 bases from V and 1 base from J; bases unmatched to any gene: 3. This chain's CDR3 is CASSLQGANTEAFF. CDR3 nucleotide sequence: TGTGCCAGCAGCTTACAGGGGGCGAACACTGAAGCTTTCTTT.